There are a few counts of the clone carrying this T cell receptor (beta chain). Its specificity is unknown. This specimen belongs to a study of T cell responses to AZD1222 COVID-19 vaccine. Study-wide points: Donor demographics were predominantly white British with a female majority; clonal diversity may be underestimated. Spike-wide coverage was observed for vaccine-associated CD4 TCRs, with dominant responses at 160-218 and 743-854.

Recipients boosted at about 4 weeks or about 12 weeks are pooled. Sequencing used immunoSEQ multiplex PCR; TCRdb keeps in-frame clones, though not all of them. The sample shows 180,000 or so clones, roughly 91% of them seen only once. The CDR3 has 16 residues. Trimming cost V 1 base and J 6 bases, with 16 bases left between them. Germline-derived CDR1 and CDR2 are LNHDA and SQIVND (reference sequence). This sequence originates from an adult who received the AZD1222 COVID-19 vaccine. The sequenced sample was peripheral blood, obtained 28 days after the second AZD1222 dose. The chain is built from TRBV19 and TRBJ2-1; D might be TRBD2 (5 bases). The DNA for the CDR3 is TGTGCCAGTAGTATAGCGGGAAGCAACTACGGCAATGAGCAGTTCTTC. Translating gives CASSIAGSNYGNEQFF.